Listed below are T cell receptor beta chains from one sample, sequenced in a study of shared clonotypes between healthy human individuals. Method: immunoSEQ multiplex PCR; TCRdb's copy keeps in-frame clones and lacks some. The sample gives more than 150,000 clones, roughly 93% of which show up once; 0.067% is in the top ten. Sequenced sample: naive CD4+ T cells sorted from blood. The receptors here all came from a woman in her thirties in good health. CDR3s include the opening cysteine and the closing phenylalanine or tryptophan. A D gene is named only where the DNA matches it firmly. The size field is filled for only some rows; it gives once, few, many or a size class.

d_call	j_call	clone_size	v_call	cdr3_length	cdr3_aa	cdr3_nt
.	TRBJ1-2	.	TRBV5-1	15	CASSLRDSPNYGYTF	TGCGCCAGCAGCCTCAGGGATTCCCCTAACTATGGCTACACCTTC
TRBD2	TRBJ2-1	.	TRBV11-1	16	CASSLALAGTYNEQFF	TGTGCCAGCAGCTTAGCACTAGCGGGAACCTACAATGAGCAGTTCTTC
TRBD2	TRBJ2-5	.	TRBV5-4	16	CASSISRDYSFETQYF	TGTGCCAGCAGCATAAGCCGGGACTACTCATTCGAGACCCAGTACTTC
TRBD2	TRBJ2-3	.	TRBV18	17	CASSPRTSGTRTDTQYF	TGTGCCAGCTCACCAAGGACTAGCGGGACTCGCACAGATACGCAGTATTTT
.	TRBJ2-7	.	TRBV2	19	CASSEGPSGRGVSSYEQYF	TGTGCCAGCAGTGAAGGTCCGTCCGGTAGGGGGGTTAGCTCCTACGAGCAGTACTTC
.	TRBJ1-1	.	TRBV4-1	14	CASSPPASNTEAFF	TGCGCCAGCAGCCCCCCGGCATCGAACACTGAAGCTTTCTTT
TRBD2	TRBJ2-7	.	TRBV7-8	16	CASSLAQGGRMVEQYF	TGTGCCAGCAGCTTAGCGCAGGGCGGGAGAATGGTCGAGCAGTACTTC
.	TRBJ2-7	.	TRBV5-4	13	CASSRQDWDEQYF	TGTGCCAGCAGTCGACAGGACTGGGACGAGCAGTACTTC
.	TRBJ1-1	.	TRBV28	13	CASSSQGPSGAFF	TGTGCCAGCAGTTCACAGGGCCCAAGCGGAGCTTTCTTT
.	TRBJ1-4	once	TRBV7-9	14	CASSLERVSEKLFF	TGTGCCAGCAGCTTAGAGAGGGTCAGTGAAAAACTGTTTTTT
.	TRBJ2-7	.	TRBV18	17	CASSLDGLGAGSYEQYF	TGTGCCAGCTCACTCGATGGCCTCGGGGCCGGGTCCTACGAGCAGTACTTC
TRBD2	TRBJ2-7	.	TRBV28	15	CASSFFSGSSYEQYF	TGTGCCAGCAGTTTTTTTAGCGGGAGCTCCTACGAGCAGTACTTC
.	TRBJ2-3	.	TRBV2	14	CASSLLDRTDTQYF	TGTGCCAGCTCCTTATTGGACCGCACAGATACGCAGTATTTT
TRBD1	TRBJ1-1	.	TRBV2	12	CASTQRQGEAFF	TGTGCCAGCACCCAAAGACAGGGAGAAGCTTTCTTT
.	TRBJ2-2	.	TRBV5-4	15	CASSLFGGLAGELFF	TGTGCCAGCAGCTTGTTTGGTGGGCTCGCCGGGGAGCTGTTTTTT
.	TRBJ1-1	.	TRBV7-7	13	CASSLGLGGEAFF	TGTGCCAGCAGCTTAGGGTTAGGCGGTGAAGCTTTCTTT
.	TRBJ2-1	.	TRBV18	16	CASSPPSGLNYNEQFF	TGTGCCAGCTCACCACCGTCTGGGCTCAACTACAATGAGCAGTTCTTC
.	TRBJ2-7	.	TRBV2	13	CASSRTETYEQYF	TGTGCCAGCAGTAGGACAGAGACCTACGAGCAGTACTTC
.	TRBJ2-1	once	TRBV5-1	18	CASSLWGQRVTLVNEQFF	TGCGCCAGCAGCTTGTGGGGCCAGCGGGTAACTCTCGTGAATGAGCAGTTCTTC
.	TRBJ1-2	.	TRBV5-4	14	CASSWPGGNYGYTF	TGTGCCAGCAGCTGGCCGGGAGGCAACTATGGCTACACCTTC
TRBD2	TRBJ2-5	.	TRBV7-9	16	CASSSGTSGDQETQYF	TGTGCCAGCAGCTCAGGGACTAGCGGGGACCAAGAGACCCAGTACTTC
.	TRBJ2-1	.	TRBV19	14	CASTPPSSYNEQFF	TGTGCCAGTACCCCTCCTAGCTCCTACAATGAGCAGTTCTTC
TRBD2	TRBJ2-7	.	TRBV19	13	CASSGLAGNEQYF	TGTGCCAGTAGTGGGCTAGCGGGAAACGAGCAGTACTTC
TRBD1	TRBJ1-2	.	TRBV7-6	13	CASTSGTAYGYTF	TGTGCCAGCACCTCCGGGACAGCCTATGGCTACACCTTC
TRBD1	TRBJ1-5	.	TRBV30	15	CAWSVFGTGGQPQHF	TGTGCCTGGAGTGTATTTGGGACAGGGGGTCAGCCCCAGCATTTT
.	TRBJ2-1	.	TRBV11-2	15	CASSIRQADYNEQFF	TGTGCCAGCAGCATCCGACAGGCCGATTACAATGAGCAGTTCTTC
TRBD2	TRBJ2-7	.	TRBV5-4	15	CASSLETSGDYEQYF	TGTGCCAGCAGCTTGGAGACTAGCGGGGACTACGAGCAGTACTTC
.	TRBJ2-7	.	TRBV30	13	CAWSVQEDTEQYF	TGTGCCTGGAGCGTGCAGGAGGATACCGAGCAGTACTTC
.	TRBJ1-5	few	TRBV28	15	CASCFPGVASQPQHF	TGTGCCAGCTGTTTCCCGGGGGTAGCGAGTCAGCCCCAGCATTTT
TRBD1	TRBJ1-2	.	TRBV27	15	CASTQDRERRGGYTF	TGTGCCAGCACCCAGGACAGGGAACGACGGGGCGGCTACACCTTC
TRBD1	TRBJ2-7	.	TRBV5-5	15	CASSQDRALSYEQYF	TGTGCCAGCAGCCAGGACAGGGCCCTCTCCTACGAGCAGTACTTC
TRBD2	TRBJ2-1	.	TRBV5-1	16	CASTRLAGGRYNEQFF	TGCGCCAGCACTCGTTTAGCGGGAGGGCGCTACAATGAGCAGTTCTTC
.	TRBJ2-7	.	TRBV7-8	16	CASSLVGSYLSYEQYF	TGTGCCAGCAGCTTAGTTGGGTCATACCTCTCCTACGAGCAGTACTTC
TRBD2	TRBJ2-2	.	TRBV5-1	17	CASSPRTSGEGTGELFF	TGCGCCAGCAGCCCCAGGACTAGCGGGGAGGGTACCGGGGAGCTGTTTTTT
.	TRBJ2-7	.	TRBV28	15	CASTQPGGPLYEQYF	TGTGCCAGCACCCAACCCGGAGGGCCATTGTACGAGCAGTACTTC
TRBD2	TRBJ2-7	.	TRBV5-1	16	CASSWQLAESSYEQYF	TGCGCCAGCAGCTGGCAACTAGCGGAAAGCTCCTACGAGCAGTACTTC
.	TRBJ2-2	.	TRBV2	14	CASRVGVGTGELFF	TGTGCCAGCAGGGTAGGGGTGGGCACCGGGGAGCTGTTTTTT